The 21 T cell receptor beta chains in this list originate from one sample, sequenced in a study of blood T cell repertoires in COVID-19. The assay was immunoSEQ multiplex PCR, and TCRdb's table has in-frame clones only and misses some. Of under 150,000 clones in the sample, about 88% were seen once. The material sequenced was peripheral blood. These receptors were obtained from a woman aged 70 to 79 who had recovered from COVID-19.

The V and J genes are TRBV5-5 and TRBJ2-7; possible D gene TRBD2, 7 bases. V was shortened by 1 base and J by 3 bases, with 14 bases between the two germline ends. Per germline, CDR1 SGHKS and CDR2 YYEKEE (reference sequence). CDR3 length equals 15 residues. In DNA form, the CDR3 reads TGTGCCAGCAGCTTGATCGGGGGGCTCGACTACGAGCAGTACTTC. This translates into CASSLIGGLDYEQYF.

This chain connects TRBV27 to TRBJ2-5, with TRBD1 identical over 8 bases. This CDR3 region has 15 residues. Per germline, CDR1 MNHEY and CDR2 SMNVEV (reference sequence). Trimming cost V 2 bases and J 5 bases; bases outside gene matches: 7. Here the CDR3 reads CASSLRTGLRETQYF. The CDR3 bases are TGTGCCAGCAGTTTAAGGACAGGGTTAAGGGAGACCCAGTACTTC.

The gene calls are TRBV13 and TRBJ2-1; 8 bases match TRBD2. The germline gives CDR1 PRHDT, CDR2 FYEKMQ (reference sequence). Trimming took 5 bases from V and 2 from J; bases not matched to a gene: 5. This CDR3 has 15 residues. The CDR3 region is CASSTQAGAYNEQFF. The CDR3 region has the DNA TGTGCCAGCAGCACCCAAGCGGGAGCCTACAATGAGCAGTTCTTC.

The genes are TRBV7-9 and TRBJ2-2; D is uncertain. The CDR3 has 16 residues. V was cut by 2 bases and J by 5 bases, with 15 bases left in between. The germline CDR1 and CDR2 sequences are SEHNR and FQNEAQ (reference sequence). The CDR3 nucleotides are TGTGCCAGCAGCTTAATAGCTGCCAAGTGGACCGGGGAGCTGTTTTTT. This gives the protein CASSLIAAKWTGELFF.

The chain employs TRBV15 and TRBJ1-2; D ambiguous. The germline V and J ends were trimmed by 4 bases and 0 bases, with 12 bases remaining between them. The CDR3 is made up of 15 amino acids. Germline CDR1 is LNHNV and CDR2 is YYDKDF (reference sequence). DNA of the CDR3: TGTGCCACCAGCACGCGCTCCGGGACTAACTATGGCTACACCTTC. Its translation is CATSTRSGTNYGYTF.

The V gene is TRBV7-8, the J gene TRBJ1-1; D might be TRBD1 (6 bases). The germline gives CDR1 SGHVS, CDR2 FQNEAQ. The CDR3 sequence is 16 residues long. Trimming shortened V by 5 bases and J by 5 bases, and 21 bases separated the two germline ends. This chain's CDR3 is CASSPPRRRGGTEAFF. The CDR3, as DNA: TGTGCCAGCAGCCCGCCCCGGCGGAGGGGGGGGACTGAAGCTTTCTTT.

The V call is TRBV5-5, the J call TRBJ2-3, with D maybe TRBD2 (5 bases). Looked up from germline, CDR1 is SGHKS and CDR2 is YYEKEE (reference sequence). The germline V and J ends were trimmed by 4 bases and 0 bases, with 9 bases remaining between them. The CDR3 is made up of 14 amino acids. CDR3 sequence (DNA): TGTGCCAGCAGCAAAGGACTGAGCACAGATACGCAGTATTTT. Its protein is CASSKGLSTDTQYF.

The V call is TRBV7-9, the J call TRBJ2-7; possibly TRBD2 for D (5 bases). V lost 0 bases and J 0 bases, leaving 6 bases between the germline ends. The CDR3 is made up of 14 amino acids. Germline V CDR1 and CDR2: SEHNR, FQNEAQ (reference sequence). CDR3 DNA: TGTGCCAGCAGCTTAGCGGCGGGCTCCTACGAGCAGTACTTC. Its protein product is CASSLAAGSYEQYF. The full variable domain, completed using reference TRBV7-9 and TRBJ2-7, is DTGVSQNPRHKITKRGQNVTFRCDPISEHNRLYWYRQTLGQGPEFLTYFQNEAQLEKSRLLSDRFSAERPKGSFSTLEIQRTEQGDSAMYLCASSLAAGSYEQYFGPGTRLTVT.

The chain links TRBV12-3 or TRBV12-4 to TRBJ2-5; D remains unclear. The CDR3 covers 12 residues. V was pared by 6 bases and J by 5 bases, with 10 bases between. The CDR3 region has the DNA TGTGCCAGCAGGTCGTTTATTGAGACCCAGTACTTC. Protein: CASRSFIETQYF.

The rearrangement joins TRBV7-2 to TRBJ1-2; 11 bases agree with TRBD1. V gave up 7 bases and J gave up 7 bases; unmatched junction bases: 14. The V gene's germline CDR1 is SGHTA and CDR2 FQGNSA. CDR3 length equals 16 residues. CDR3 coding DNA: TGTGCCAGCATCATGCCAGGACAGGGGGCGCGTGGTGGCTACACCTTC. It yields the protein CASIMPGQGARGGYTF.

V is TRBV28 and J is TRBJ1-1; 7 bases line up with TRBD1. The V gene end was trimmed by 2 bases and the J gene end by 7 bases; junction bases not matched to a gene: 7. CDR3 length equals 14 residues. Germline lookup yields CDR1 MDHEN and CDR2 SYDVKM. The CDR3 is CASSLGGQLGEAFF. DNA for the CDR3: TGTGCCAGCAGTTTAGGGGGACAGCTGGGTGAAGCTTTCTTT.

This rearrangement joins TRBV18 to TRBJ1-3; 11 nucleotides match TRBD1. The germline V gene encodes CDR1 KGHSH and CDR2 LQKENI. After removal of 0 bases from V and 1 base from J, the junction contained 2 bases not matched to a gene. The CDR3 runs 17 residues. As DNA, the CDR3 is TGTGCCAGCTCACCACCGGGACAGGGGGGATCTGGAAACACCATATATTTT. It codes for CASSPPGQGGSGNTIYF. Using reference TRBV18 and TRBJ1-3 for the parts outside the CDR3, the full variable domain is NAGVMQNPRHLVRRRGQEARLRCSPMKGHSHVYWYRQLPEEGLKFMVYLQKENIIDESGMPKERFSAEFPKEGPSILRIQQVVRGDSAAYFCASSPPGQGGSGNTIYFGEGSWLTVV.

The rearrangement links TRBV6-1 to TRBJ1-3, with TRBD1 identical over 7 bases. V lost 2 bases to trimming and J lost 8 bases; unmatched junction nucleotides: 3. This CDR3 region has 13 residues. CDR1 and CDR2 (germline): MNHNS, SASEGT. The CDR3 DNA sequence: TGTGCCAGCAGTGAAAACAGGGGTTACACCATATATTTT. Translated: CASSENRGYTIYF.

The DNA of the CDR3 is TGTGCCAGCAGCTCAGGGGGCGGGAGTACGCAGTACTTC. Residues: CASSSGGGSTQYF. This sequence joins TRBV7-9 and TRBJ2-4; TRBD1 is a possible D gene (8 bases). Germline CDR1 and CDR2: SEHNR and FQNEAQ (reference sequence). The germline V and J ends were trimmed by 4 bases and 13 bases, with 17 bases remaining between them. The CDR3 sequence is 13 residues long.

The chain is built from TRBV7-2 and TRBJ2-1, with D perhaps matching TRBD1 (6 bases). The CDR3 is 14 amino acids. Germline loops: CDR1 SGHTA, CDR2 FQGNSA. V was shortened by 1 base and J by 7 bases, with 11 bases between the two germline ends. In nucleotides, the CDR3 is TGTGCCAGCAGCTTAGTTACAGGGAATAATGAGCAGTTCTTC. Translated: CASSLVTGNNEQFF.

This chain links TRBV5-4 with TRBJ2-7; 8 positions agree with TRBD2. CDR1 and CDR2 from the germline V gene are SGHNT and YYREEE (reference sequence). The V and J ends lost 3 bases and 3 bases, in that order; junction bases with no gene match: 11. The CDR3 consists of 16 residues. The CDR3 region is CASSSGTSGGIYEQYF. As DNA, the CDR3 is TGTGCCAGCAGCTCCGGGACCAGCGGGGGTATCTACGAGCAGTACTTC.

The chain links TRBV5-4 to TRBJ2-4; 10 bases are a match to TRBD1. This CDR3 region has 14 residues. The germline V gene encodes CDR1 SGHNT and CDR2 YYREEE (reference sequence). V gave up 5 bases and J gave up 5 bases; unmatched junction bases: 4. CDR3 amino acids: CASRRQGAENIQYF. CDR3 bases: TGTGCCAGCAGGCGACAGGGGGCTGAAAACATTCAGTACTTC.

The V and J genes are TRBV19 and TRBJ2-7; 12 positions agree with TRBD2. From germline, CDR1 is LNHDA and CDR2 SQIVND (reference sequence). The CDR3 length is 15 residues. The trim removed 5 bases at V and 2 bases at J, leaving 4 bases unmatched. DNA for the CDR3: TGTGCCAGTAGTCTAACTAGCGGGGGGACCTACGAGCAGTACTTC. Translating gives CASSLTSGGTYEQYF.

The chain has TRBV29-1 and TRBJ2-5, with TRBD1 identical over 9 bases. This CDR3 has 13 residues. V lost 5 bases, J lost 5 bases, and 6 bases stayed unmatched. The germline V gene encodes CDR1 SQVTM and CDR2 ANQGSEA. The CDR3 loop reads CSVNRGLGETQYF. DNA for the CDR3: TGCAGCGTTAACAGGGGGCTGGGGGAGACCCAGTACTTC.

V gene TRBV27 combines with J gene TRBJ2-2, with D possibly being TRBD2 (5 bases). Looked up from germline, CDR1 is MNHEY and CDR2 is SMNVEV (reference sequence). This CDR3 is built from 13 residues. The V gene lost 2 bases and the J gene lost 7 bases, with 8 bases spanning the gap. The CDR3 nucleotides read TGTGCCAGCAGTTTAGGGGAGAACGGGGAGCTGTTTTTT. This translates into CASSLGENGELFF.

The gene calls are TRBV5-5 and TRBJ2-7; tentative D call: TRBD1 (5 bases). Germline CDR1 and CDR2: SGHKS and YYEKEE (reference sequence). The CDR3 contains 15 residues. Between the trimmed V and J ends, which lost 0 bases and 3 bases, there was a span of 13 bases. CDR3 sequence reads: CASSLGQGGRYEQYF. In DNA, the CDR3 is TGTGCCAGCAGCTTGGGGCAGGGTGGACGCTACGAGCAGTACTTC.